This section outlines one TCR beta chain sequence together with its context. Its antigen remains unidentified. CDR1 is LNHDA and CDR2 is SQIVND in the germline V gene (reference sequence). Trimming left V 5 bases short and J 1 base short, with 8 bases between. The CDR3 has 14 amino acids. The data are from a study of cytomegalovirus exposure and HLA in healthy donors. Background on the study: The Caucasian-associated ancestry cluster contained 81% of the 300 to 450 genotyped donors.

In the PCR, 60 Vbeta and 13 Jbeta primers were used. Per the original methods: The authors later counted about 80 million unique TCR beta chains, 9 million to 14 million of them shared. Profiled with immunoSEQ multiplex PCR; TCRdb holds only in-frame clones, not every one. Clone size and V and J calls were adopted from that table, with D and trimming inferred from the DNA. The sample consists of about 91,000 clones, more than 55% of them appearing once. Findings and caveats of the study: HLA alleles showed associations with 15,000 to 20,000 TCR beta sequences in a later analysis, at a 0.05 false discovery rate. The sole available immune exposure information was CMV serostatus.

The sequence derives from a human donor in good health. J is TRBJ2-2 and V is TRBV19, with a weak D call TRBD2 (5 bases). The sample taken for sequencing was PBMCs. The CDR3 DNA sequence: TGTGCCAGTAGTCGCGCGGGGAACACCGGGGAGCTGTTTTTT. Amino acid sequence: CASSRAGNTGELFF.